This T cell receptor (beta chain) was sequenced in a study of shared clonotypes between healthy human individuals. Study-wide results and limits: Represented genetic and exposure-history diversity was restricted by having few donors. Among donors, the sharing of clonotypes was expected to be influenced by sequencing depth.

Once extracted for a subset, genomic DNA was divided evenly among several immunoSEQ plates. Assay used: immunoSEQ multiplex PCR; TCRdb lists only in-frame clones, some missing. Of 400,000 to 600,000 clones detected, 75% to 80% appear once; the ten largest clones hold approximately 12%. J gave up 5 bases and V 6 bases, and 3 bases lay outside the gene matches. Germline CDR1 is MNHNS and CDR2 is SASEGT. The CDR3 runs to 13 residues. A note on this clone: What it recognizes is unknown.

Caucasian adults living in Nashville, Tennessee, provided all samples. The chain recombines TRBV6-1 with TRBJ2-1; TRBD1 aligns across 8 bases. The TCR was taken from a woman between 40 and 50 years old in good health. Some clones in this sample may be carry-over from other donors' samples. The sample comprised PBMCs. The CDR3 sequence is CASSQDRDNEQFF. As DNA, the CDR3 is TGTGCCAGCAGCCAGGACAGGGACAATGAGCAGTTCTTC.